This is a list of T cell receptor beta chains from one sample in a study of cytomegalovirus exposure and HLA in healthy donors. The assay was immunoSEQ multiplex PCR, and TCRdb's table has in-frame clones only and misses some. This table holds 150,000 to 200,000 clones, roughly three quarters found once. Sequences were obtained from PBMCs. The source of these receptors is a young man in good health and CMV-seropositive. The CDR3 runs from the conserved cysteine through the conserved F or W. Fields, in order: clone size, CDR3 length, V gene, J gene, D gene, CDR3 protein, CDR3 DNA. A D gene is named only where the DNA matches it firmly. A row's size may be missing; if present it is once, few, many or a size class.

clone_size: -
cdr3_length: 14
v_call: TRBV6-1
j_call: TRBJ1-1
d_call: -
cdr3_aa: CASSDYQGVTEAFF
cdr3_nt: TGTGCCAGCAGTGATTATCAGGGTGTCACTGAAGCTTTCTTT

clone_size: -
cdr3_length: 13
v_call: TRBV5-4
j_call: TRBJ1-2
d_call: -
cdr3_aa: CASSLDRGYGYTF
cdr3_nt: TGTGCCAGCAGCTTGGATCGGGGATATGGCTACACCTTC

clone_size: -
cdr3_length: 11
v_call: TRBV6-5
j_call: TRBJ2-5
d_call: -
cdr3_aa: CASTQGETQYF
cdr3_nt: TGTGCCAGTACACAGGGTGAGACCCAGTACTTC

clone_size: -
cdr3_length: 14
v_call: TRBV11-2
j_call: TRBJ2-2
d_call: -
cdr3_aa: CASSPRTNTGELFF
cdr3_nt: TGTGCCAGCAGCCCTAGGACTAACACCGGGGAGCTGTTTTTT

clone_size: -
cdr3_length: 19
v_call: TRBV30
j_call: TRBJ2-5
d_call: TRBD2
cdr3_aa: CAWTYWTSGGGWGQETQYF
cdr3_nt: TGTGCCTGGACTTATTGGACTAGCGGGGGAGGGTGGGGACAAGAGACCCAGTACTTC

clone_size: -
cdr3_length: 13
v_call: TRBV7-7
j_call: TRBJ1-1
d_call: -
cdr3_aa: CASSLREDTEAFF
cdr3_nt: TGTGCTAGCAGCCTCAGGGAGGACACTGAAGCTTTCTTT

clone_size: -
cdr3_length: 12
v_call: TRBV11-3
j_call: TRBJ1-1
d_call: TRBD1
cdr3_aa: CASQGGNTEAFF
cdr3_nt: TGTGCCAGCCAGGGGGGCAACACTGAAGCTTTCTTT

clone_size: -
cdr3_length: 13
v_call: TRBV6-5
j_call: TRBJ1-1
d_call: -
cdr3_aa: CASSYSEGTEAFF
cdr3_nt: TGTGCCAGCAGTTACTCGGAGGGGACTGAAGCTTTCTTT

clone_size: -
cdr3_length: 16
v_call: TRBV5-4
j_call: TRBJ1-2
d_call: TRBD1
cdr3_aa: CASSLGRQGANYGYTF
cdr3_nt: TGTGCCAGCAGCTTGGGGCGACAGGGGGCTAACTATGGCTACACCTTC

clone_size: -
cdr3_length: 14
v_call: TRBV2
j_call: TRBJ2-1
d_call: -
cdr3_aa: CASTGTQGYNEQFF
cdr3_nt: TGTGCCAGCACCGGTACACAGGGTTACAATGAGCAGTTCTTC

clone_size: -
cdr3_length: 17
v_call: TRBV5-4
j_call: TRBJ2-2
d_call: TRBD2
cdr3_aa: CASSPSLAGVAAGELFF
cdr3_nt: TGTGCCAGCAGCCCGAGTCTAGCGGGAGTGGCGGCCGGGGAGCTGTTTTTT

clone_size: -
cdr3_length: 15
v_call: TRBV19
j_call: TRBJ1-2
d_call: TRBD1
cdr3_aa: CASSTRDRGNYGYTF
cdr3_nt: TGTGCCAGTAGTACCCGGGACAGGGGGAACTATGGCTACACCTTC

clone_size: -
cdr3_length: 18
v_call: TRBV4-1
j_call: TRBJ2-1
d_call: TRBD2
cdr3_aa: CASSPLFSLAGGPNEQFF
cdr3_nt: TGCGCCAGCAGCCCACTCTTCTCACTAGCGGGGGGACCCAATGAGCAGTTCTTC

clone_size: -
cdr3_length: 14
v_call: TRBV11-2
j_call: TRBJ1-1
d_call: -
cdr3_aa: CASSLAGVGTEAFF
cdr3_nt: TGTGCCAGCAGCTTGGCAGGGGTTGGCACTGAAGCTTTCTTT

clone_size: -
cdr3_length: 13
v_call: TRBV30
j_call: TRBJ1-2
d_call: -
cdr3_aa: CAWTGAGNYGYTF
cdr3_nt: TGTGCCTGGACCGGGGCGGGGAACTATGGCTACACCTTC

clone_size: -
cdr3_length: 15
v_call: TRBV2
j_call: TRBJ2-2
d_call: TRBD1
cdr3_aa: CASSLTGGDTGELFF
cdr3_nt: TGTGCCAGCAGTTTAACAGGGGGCGACACCGGGGAGCTGTTTTTT

clone_size: few
cdr3_length: 13
v_call: TRBV2
j_call: TRBJ1-4
d_call: -
cdr3_aa: CASSVGVREKLFF
cdr3_nt: TGTGCCAGCAGTGTCGGGGTTAGAGAAAAACTGTTTTTT

clone_size: -
cdr3_length: 20
v_call: TRBV5-1
j_call: TRBJ2-2
d_call: TRBD2
cdr3_aa: CASSLGPLASGGLNTGELFF
cdr3_nt: TGCGCCAGCAGCTTGGGACCCTTGGCTAGCGGGGGGCTGAACACCGGGGAGCTGTTTTTT

clone_size: -
cdr3_length: 17
v_call: TRBV5-1
j_call: TRBJ1-6
d_call: -
cdr3_aa: CASSFGSIQRYNSPLHF
cdr3_nt: TGCGCCAGCAGCTTCGGAAGCATACAGAGATATAATTCACCCCTCCACTTT

clone_size: -
cdr3_length: 14
v_call: TRBV6-5
j_call: TRBJ1-1
d_call: TRBD1
cdr3_aa: CASSPGQETFRAFF
cdr3_nt: TGTGCCAGCAGTCCGGGACAGGAGACTTTTAGGGCTTTCTTT

clone_size: -
cdr3_length: 15
v_call: TRBV2
j_call: TRBJ2-2
d_call: TRBD1
cdr3_aa: CASSGGQGDTGELFF
cdr3_nt: TGTGCCAGCAGTGGGGGGCAGGGGGACACCGGGGAGCTGTTTTTT

clone_size: -
cdr3_length: 15
v_call: TRBV4-1
j_call: TRBJ1-5
d_call: TRBD1
cdr3_aa: CASSQGPGQVGPQHF
cdr3_nt: TGCGCCAGCAGCCAAGGGCCCGGACAGGTCGGGCCCCAGCATTTT

clone_size: -
cdr3_length: 16
v_call: TRBV25-1
j_call: TRBJ1-1
d_call: TRBD1
cdr3_aa: CASSEPGDRIGSEAFF
cdr3_nt: TGTGCCAGCAGTGAACCCGGGGACAGGATTGGCTCTGAAGCTTTCTTT

clone_size: -
cdr3_length: 15
v_call: TRBV6-1
j_call: TRBJ1-3
d_call: -
cdr3_aa: CASSQDWISGNTIYF
cdr3_nt: TGTGCCAGCAGCCAGGACTGGATCTCTGGAAACACCATATATTTT

clone_size: few
cdr3_length: 13
v_call: TRBV7-2
j_call: TRBJ1-5
d_call: -
cdr3_aa: CASSVEQNQPQHF
cdr3_nt: TGTGCCAGCAGCGTAGAACAGAATCAGCCCCAGCATTTT

clone_size: -
cdr3_length: 14
v_call: TRBV6-1
j_call: TRBJ1-1
d_call: TRBD1
cdr3_aa: CASSRTAEGQEAFF
cdr3_nt: TGTGCCAGCAGTCGGACAGCCGAGGGACAGGAAGCTTTCTTT

clone_size: -
cdr3_length: 14
v_call: TRBV7-9
j_call: TRBJ2-5
d_call: TRBD2
cdr3_aa: CASSGLDPKETQYF
cdr3_nt: TGTGCCAGCAGCGGACTAGATCCTAAAGAGACCCAGTACTTC

clone_size: few
cdr3_length: 14
v_call: TRBV5-1
j_call: TRBJ2-2
d_call: TRBD2
cdr3_aa: CASSRGGSTGELFF
cdr3_nt: TGCGCCAGCAGCCGCGGGGGTAGCACCGGGGAGCTGTTTTTT

clone_size: -
cdr3_length: 16
v_call: TRBV5-1
j_call: TRBJ1-3
d_call: TRBD1
cdr3_aa: CASSRLQTGAGNTIYF
cdr3_nt: TGCGCCAGCAGCCGGCTACAAACAGGGGCCGGAAACACCATATATTTT

clone_size: -
cdr3_length: 14
v_call: TRBV29-1
j_call: TRBJ2-1
d_call: TRBD2
cdr3_aa: CSDEAGVIYNEQFF
cdr3_nt: TGCAGCGACGAAGCGGGAGTGATCTACAATGAGCAGTTCTTC

clone_size: -
cdr3_length: 13
v_call: TRBV27
j_call: TRBJ2-5
d_call: -
cdr3_aa: CASSTSEGETQYF
cdr3_nt: TGTGCCAGCAGTACCTCGGAGGGGGAGACCCAGTACTTC

clone_size: few
cdr3_length: 18
v_call: TRBV30
j_call: TRBJ2-1
d_call: TRBD2
cdr3_aa: CAWSGIAGGQNIYNEQFF
cdr3_nt: TGTGCCTGGAGTGGGATAGCGGGGGGCCAAAATATATACAATGAGCAGTTCTTC

clone_size: -
cdr3_length: 16
v_call: TRBV5-1
j_call: TRBJ1-2
d_call: TRBD1
cdr3_aa: CASSSKLGQGNYGYTF
cdr3_nt: TGCGCCAGCAGCTCGAAATTGGGACAGGGGAACTATGGCTACACCTTC

clone_size: -
cdr3_length: 11
v_call: TRBV30
j_call: TRBJ2-2
d_call: -
cdr3_aa: CAWSRTGELFF
cdr3_nt: TGTGCCTGGAGTCGGACCGGGGAGCTGTTTTTT

clone_size: -
cdr3_length: 15
v_call: TRBV6-1
j_call: TRBJ1-2
d_call: -
cdr3_aa: CASSEGEQGRYGYTF
cdr3_nt: TGTGCCAGCAGTGAGGGGGAACAGGGACGCTATGGCTACACCTTC

clone_size: -
cdr3_length: 13
v_call: TRBV27
j_call: TRBJ2-3
d_call: -
cdr3_aa: CASSLSPGDTQYF
cdr3_nt: TGTGCCAGCAGTTTAAGTCCCGGGGATACGCAGTATTTT

clone_size: -
cdr3_length: 14
v_call: TRBV5-1
j_call: TRBJ2-3
d_call: -
cdr3_aa: CASSLGGTGDTQYF
cdr3_nt: TGCGCCAGCAGCTTGGGGGGAACAGGGGATACGCAGTATTTT

clone_size: -
cdr3_length: 15
v_call: TRBV6-1
j_call: TRBJ2-1
d_call: TRBD2
cdr3_aa: CASSEFGGRGAEQFF
cdr3_nt: TGTGCCAGCAGTGAATTCGGCGGGAGGGGGGCTGAGCAGTTCTTC

clone_size: -
cdr3_length: 12
v_call: TRBV18
j_call: TRBJ1-2
d_call: TRBD1
cdr3_aa: CASSPDRNGYTF
cdr3_nt: TGTGCCAGCTCGCCGGACAGGAATGGCTACACCTTC

clone_size: -
cdr3_length: 16
v_call: TRBV7-2
j_call: TRBJ2-6
d_call: -
cdr3_aa: CASSFAGAGGANVLTF
cdr3_nt: TGTGCCAGCAGCTTTGCAGGGGCTGGTGGGGCCAACGTCCTGACTTTC

clone_size: -
cdr3_length: 16
v_call: TRBV5-4
j_call: TRBJ2-3
d_call: TRBD2
cdr3_aa: CASRQISGPSTDTQYF
cdr3_nt: TGTGCCAGCAGACAAATTAGCGGGCCTAGCACAGATACGCAGTATTTT

clone_size: few
cdr3_length: 12
v_call: TRBV28
j_call: TRBJ1-2
d_call: -
cdr3_aa: CASRGNSRGYTF
cdr3_nt: TGTGCCAGCAGGGGTAATTCTAGAGGCTACACCTTC

clone_size: -
cdr3_length: 12
v_call: TRBV12-5
j_call: TRBJ1-1
d_call: -
cdr3_aa: CASIEGITEAFF
cdr3_nt: TGTGCTAGTATCGAGGGTATCACTGAAGCTTTCTTT

clone_size: -
cdr3_length: 17
v_call: TRBV30
j_call: TRBJ1-5
d_call: TRBD1
cdr3_aa: CAWSTGQGGFGNQPQHF
cdr3_nt: TGTGCCTGGAGTACAGGACAGGGGGGATTCGGCAATCAGCCCCAGCATTTT

clone_size: -
cdr3_length: 14
v_call: TRBV6-1
j_call: TRBJ2-5
d_call: -
cdr3_aa: CASLGRGQKETQYF
cdr3_nt: TGTGCCAGCCTTGGCAGGGGACAAAAAGAGACCCAGTACTTC

clone_size: -
cdr3_length: 16
v_call: TRBV7-9
j_call: TRBJ1-4
d_call: -
cdr3_aa: CASSLGRGGINEKLFF
cdr3_nt: TGTGCCAGCAGCTTAGGAAGGGGTGGAATCAATGAAAAACTGTTTTTT

clone_size: few
cdr3_length: 11
v_call: TRBV7-9
j_call: TRBJ1-2
d_call: -
cdr3_aa: CASSSDYGYTF
cdr3_nt: TGTGCCAGCAGCTCGGACTATGGCTACACCTTC

clone_size: once
cdr3_length: 13
v_call: TRBV6-1
j_call: TRBJ2-5
d_call: TRBD2
cdr3_aa: CASSEGGGETQYF
cdr3_nt: TGTGCCAGCAGTGAAGGGGGGGGTGAGACCCAGTACTTC

clone_size: once
cdr3_length: 14
v_call: TRBV5-8
j_call: TRBJ1-4
d_call: TRBD1
cdr3_aa: CASSPGQGSEKLFF
cdr3_nt: TGTGCCAGCAGCCCCGGACAGGGGAGTGAAAAACTGTTTTTT

clone_size: -
cdr3_length: 16
v_call: TRBV5-4
j_call: TRBJ2-2
d_call: TRBD2
cdr3_aa: CASSPGGGRNTGELFF
cdr3_nt: TGTGCCAGCAGCCCTGGGGGGGGAAGAAACACCGGGGAGCTGTTTTTT

clone_size: -
cdr3_length: 15
v_call: TRBV11-3
j_call: TRBJ1-5
d_call: -
cdr3_aa: CASSLVKEGHQPQHF
cdr3_nt: TGTGCCAGCAGCTTAGTTAAGGAGGGTCATCAGCCCCAGCATTTT

clone_size: few
cdr3_length: 14
v_call: TRBV6-1
j_call: TRBJ2-2
d_call: TRBD1
cdr3_aa: CASSWTGVTGELFF
cdr3_nt: TGTGCCAGCTCCTGGACAGGGGTGACCGGGGAGCTGTTTTTT

clone_size: few
cdr3_length: 14
v_call: TRBV7-9
j_call: TRBJ1-2
d_call: -
cdr3_aa: CASSPGGGSYGYTF
cdr3_nt: TGTGCCAGCAGCCCGGGAGGCGGGTCCTATGGCTACACCTTC

clone_size: once
cdr3_length: 16
v_call: TRBV7-3
j_call: TRBJ2-3
d_call: TRBD2
cdr3_aa: CASSPLSGGRTDTQYF
cdr3_nt: TGTGCCAGCAGTCCCTTGAGCGGGGGTAGGACAGATACGCAGTATTTT

clone_size: -
cdr3_length: 14
v_call: TRBV19
j_call: TRBJ2-5
d_call: -
cdr3_aa: CASNQRGMQETQYF
cdr3_nt: TGTGCCAGTAACCAAAGGGGGATGCAAGAGACCCAGTACTTC

clone_size: -
cdr3_length: 13
v_call: TRBV11-2
j_call: TRBJ1-1
d_call: -
cdr3_aa: CASRRAGDTEAFF
cdr3_nt: TGTGCCAGCAGGAGGGCGGGGGACACTGAAGCTTTCTTT

clone_size: -
cdr3_length: 16
v_call: TRBV11-2
j_call: TRBJ2-3
d_call: TRBD2
cdr3_aa: CASSLPSGGFSDTQYF
cdr3_nt: TGTGCCAGCAGCTTACCTAGCGGGGGGTTTTCAGATACGCAGTATTTT